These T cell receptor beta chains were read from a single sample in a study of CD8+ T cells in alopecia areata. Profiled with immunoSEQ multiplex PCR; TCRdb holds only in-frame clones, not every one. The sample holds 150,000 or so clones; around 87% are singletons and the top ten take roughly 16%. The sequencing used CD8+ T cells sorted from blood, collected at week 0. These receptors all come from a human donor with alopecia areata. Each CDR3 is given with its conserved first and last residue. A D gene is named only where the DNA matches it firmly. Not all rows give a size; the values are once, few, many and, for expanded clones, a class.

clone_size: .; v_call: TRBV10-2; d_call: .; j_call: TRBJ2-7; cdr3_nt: TGCGCCAGCAGTGAGTTCAGCCCATACTACGAGCAGTACTTC; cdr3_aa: CASSEFSPYYEQYF
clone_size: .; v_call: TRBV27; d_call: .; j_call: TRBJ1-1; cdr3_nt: TGTGCCAGCAGCATAACAGGCTACACTGAAGCTTTCTTT; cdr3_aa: CASSITGYTEAFF
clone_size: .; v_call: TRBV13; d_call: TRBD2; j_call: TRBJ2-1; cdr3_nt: TGTGCCAGCAGCTTAGCCAGCGGGAGTGCTTACAATGAGCAGTTCTTC; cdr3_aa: CASSLASGSAYNEQFF
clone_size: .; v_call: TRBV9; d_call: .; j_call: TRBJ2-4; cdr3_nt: TGTGCCAGCAGCGTAGGAGAAGCGACAAGGAACATTCAGTACTTC; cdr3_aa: CASSVGEATRNIQYF
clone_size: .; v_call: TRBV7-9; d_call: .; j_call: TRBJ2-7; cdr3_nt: TGTGCCAGCAGCCCCGGCTCCGAGCAGTACTTC; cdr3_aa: CASSPGSEQYF
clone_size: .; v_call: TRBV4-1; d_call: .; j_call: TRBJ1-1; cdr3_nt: TGCGCCAGCGGGGGGGGCCTGAACACTGAAGCTTTCTTT; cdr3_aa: CASGGGLNTEAFF
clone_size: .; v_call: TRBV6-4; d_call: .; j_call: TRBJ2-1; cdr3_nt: TGTGCCAGCAGTGACTCGACCCCCAGCGATGAGCAGTTCTTC; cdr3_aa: CASSDSTPSDEQFF
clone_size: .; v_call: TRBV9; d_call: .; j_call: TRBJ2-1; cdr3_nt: TGTGCCAGCAGCGTAGGTAGCGGCATATACAATGAGCAGTTCTTC; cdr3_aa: CASSVGSGIYNEQFF
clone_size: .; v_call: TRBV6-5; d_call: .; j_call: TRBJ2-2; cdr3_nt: TGTGCCAGCAGAAGCCCTACCGGGGAGCTGTTTTTT; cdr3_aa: CASRSPTGELFF
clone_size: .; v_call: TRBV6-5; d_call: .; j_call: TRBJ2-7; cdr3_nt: TGTGCCAGCAGTTACTCGATCGGCCAGGAGCACGAGCAGTACTTC; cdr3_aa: CASSYSIGQEHEQYF
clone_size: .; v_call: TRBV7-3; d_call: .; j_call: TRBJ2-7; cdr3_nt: TGTGCCAGCAGCTCAGGGGTGGGCTACGAGCAGTACTTC; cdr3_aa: CASSSGVGYEQYF
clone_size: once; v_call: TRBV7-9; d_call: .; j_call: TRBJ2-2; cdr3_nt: TGTGCCACCTCTCCCCGCACCGGGGAGCTGTTTTTT; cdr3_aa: CATSPRTGELFF
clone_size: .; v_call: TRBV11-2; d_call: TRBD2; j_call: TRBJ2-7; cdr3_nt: TGTGCCAGCAGCTTAGAGGGAGGGTTTGAGGTTTTC; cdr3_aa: CASSLEGGFEVF